This T cell receptor (beta chain) was profiled in a study of human T cells and chemical hapten exposure (dated by TCRdb to about 2021). Regarding the complete study: For sensitization, 2% DPC in acetone was applied to a roughly 2 cm by roughly 2 cm area of upper inner arm skin. Throughout the study period of about 25 weeks, patients also received therapeutic DPC doses to the scalp every week. Patch tests used Finn chambers with 0.01% DPC on the upper back, scored after 6 days by International Contact Dermatitis Research Group standards. Alopecia areata with under or over 50% scalp involvement, alopecia totalis and alopecia universalis were represented in the patient cohort, which was mostly female. Libraries were pooled for sequencing, and per-sample TCR yields varied mainly because of small differences in library volumes within the pool. The study tracked peripheral blood TCR repertoire changes in vivo during primary and secondary sensitization to the hapten diphenylcyclopropenone (DPC) in alopecia patients. Blood samples were taken from patients before sensitization (week 0) and then at 2, 6 and about 24 weeks after DPC sensitization. Twenty-nine alopecia patients gave blood for TCR sequencing at one to four time points (pre-sensitization, 2, 6 and 24 weeks).

The time point label for this specimen denotes: patch test 1, 2 weeks after DPC sensitization. Per the publication, the treatment or condition label means: therapeutic diphenylcyclopropenone sensitization with weekly scalp DPC. At each patch-test visit, blood was drawn before the patch test was applied. Patients were considered eligible if aged 18 to 70, diagnosed with alopecia and deemed suitable for DPC therapy, and patients were excluded if pregnant. Total RNA was extracted from unfractionated whole blood collected in Tempus Blood RNA tubes. Turning to this clonotype: This clone's antigen is unknown. The germline gene is not matched at one end of the junction; a read error may be the cause.

Sequences SGHVS (CDR1) and FNYEAQ (CDR2) are obtained from the germline V gene. The CDR3, from cysteine to phenylalanine, totals 13 residues. Only the CDR3 portion is preserved as DNA: 39 bases, with reading frame beginning at the first base. Overall study outcomes, separate from this receptor: Patch test score was positively correlated with the number of PT1 expanded TCRs, with significance at thresholds 8, 16 and 32 but not at 4. Repeated subsampling changed both the strength of the expansion versus patch-test correlation and the threshold at which that correlation became significant. Alopecia, a presumed autoimmune disease, was present in all patients, so the immune response of the patients might differ from that of healthy individuals. Expanded TCRs formed significantly more large CDR3 similarity clusters than pre-sensitization or healthy control sets, consistent with antigen-driven responses. DPC sensitization did not change the number of TCRs with a frequency above 1 in 1000, and there was no evidence of changes in global repertoire structure.

Receptor amplification or capture employed RACE. Sequencing used a NextSeq 500. Library preparation attached unique molecular identifiers to individual cDNA molecules for quantitative, reproducible TCR counting. Both TCR alpha and TCR beta chains were sequenced from each blood RNA sample. On the study's bioinformatics: A median of around 100,000 TCRs per sample was observed, with a range of 23,224 to 690,600. The Decombinator software suite was used to annotate the V, J and CDR3 of the TCR reads. Every sample was subsampled to the same number of TCRs (28,000) for the PS versus PT1 abundance plots. TCRs were defined as expanded if absent before sensitization and observed at least eight times at the 2-week time point. TCRdb trimmed public reads at Q25 via fastp, called clones via MiXCR and kept in-frame beta chains. Rows merge per CDR3 protein into single entries with the most common DNA and genes. In this record, the V and J calls reflect TCRdb's handling and not the investigators' own analysis. Recorded for this sample are some 91,000 distinct CDR3 sequences; around 12% of them occurred a single time. The top ten hold approximately 2% of the sample.

Sequencing used whole blood, obtained in connection with sensitization to the hapten diphenylcyclopropenone (DPC). This sequence was found in a woman aged 40 to 55 with alopecia areata. Some clones in this sample may be carry-over from other donors' samples. The V gene is TRBV7-6 and the J gene is TRBJ2-5; no D segment can be confidently identified. The DNA sequence is TGTGCCAGCAGCCCAAAGTACCAAAAGACCCAGTACTTC. Its product reads: CASSPKYQKTQYF. Reference TRBV7-6 and TRBJ2-5 genes cover what lies past the CDR3, so the full variable domain is GAGVSQSPRYKVTKRGQDVALRCDPISGHVSLYWYRQALGQGPEFLTYFNYEAQQDKSGLPNDRFSAERPEGSISTLTIQRTEQRDSAMYRCASSPKYQKTQYFGPGTRLLVL.